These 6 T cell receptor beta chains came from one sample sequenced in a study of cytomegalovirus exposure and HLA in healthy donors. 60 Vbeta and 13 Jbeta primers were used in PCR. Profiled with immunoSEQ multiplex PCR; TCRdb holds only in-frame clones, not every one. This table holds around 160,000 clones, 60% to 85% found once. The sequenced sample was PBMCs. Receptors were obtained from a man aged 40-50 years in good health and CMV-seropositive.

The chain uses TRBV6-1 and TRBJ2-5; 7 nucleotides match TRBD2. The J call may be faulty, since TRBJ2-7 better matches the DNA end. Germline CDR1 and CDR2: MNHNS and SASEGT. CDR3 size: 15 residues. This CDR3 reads CASRPVGGVMYEQYF. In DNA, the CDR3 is TGTGCCAGCAGACCTGTGGGGGGGGTGATGTACGAGCAGTACTTC.

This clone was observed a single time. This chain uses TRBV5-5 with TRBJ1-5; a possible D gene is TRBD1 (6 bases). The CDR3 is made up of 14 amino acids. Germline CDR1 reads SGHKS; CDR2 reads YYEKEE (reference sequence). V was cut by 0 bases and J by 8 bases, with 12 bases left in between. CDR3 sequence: CASSLGTAGEPQHF. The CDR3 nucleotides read TGTGCCAGCAGCTTGGGGACAGCGGGGGAGCCCCAGCATTTT.

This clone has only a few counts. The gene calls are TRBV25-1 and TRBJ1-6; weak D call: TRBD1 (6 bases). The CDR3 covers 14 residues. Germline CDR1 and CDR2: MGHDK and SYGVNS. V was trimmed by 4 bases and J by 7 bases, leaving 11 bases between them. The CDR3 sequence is CASSVSTGNSPLHF. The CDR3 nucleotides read TGTGCCAGCAGTGTGTCAACAGGGAATTCACCCCTCCACTTT.

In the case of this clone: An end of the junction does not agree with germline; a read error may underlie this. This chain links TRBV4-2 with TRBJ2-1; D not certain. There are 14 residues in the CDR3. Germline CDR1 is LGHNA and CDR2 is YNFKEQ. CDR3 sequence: CASSQASQSDERFF. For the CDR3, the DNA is TGTGCCAGCAGCCAAGCCTCGCAGTCGGATGAGCGGTTCTTC.

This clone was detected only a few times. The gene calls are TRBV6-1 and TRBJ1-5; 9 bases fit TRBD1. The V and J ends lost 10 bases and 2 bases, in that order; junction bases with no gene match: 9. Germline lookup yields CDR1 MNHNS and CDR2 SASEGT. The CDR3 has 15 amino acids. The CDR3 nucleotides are TGTGCCATTACCGACAGGGGGAAGGGCAATCAGCCCCAGCATTTT. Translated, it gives CAITDRGKGNQPQHF.

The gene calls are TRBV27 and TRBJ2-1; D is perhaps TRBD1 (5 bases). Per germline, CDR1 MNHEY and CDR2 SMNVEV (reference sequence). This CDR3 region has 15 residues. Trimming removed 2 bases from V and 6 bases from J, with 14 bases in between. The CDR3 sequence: CASSLGPQASNEQFF. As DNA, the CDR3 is TGTGCCAGCAGTTTAGGCCCACAGGCAAGCAATGAGCAGTTCTTC.